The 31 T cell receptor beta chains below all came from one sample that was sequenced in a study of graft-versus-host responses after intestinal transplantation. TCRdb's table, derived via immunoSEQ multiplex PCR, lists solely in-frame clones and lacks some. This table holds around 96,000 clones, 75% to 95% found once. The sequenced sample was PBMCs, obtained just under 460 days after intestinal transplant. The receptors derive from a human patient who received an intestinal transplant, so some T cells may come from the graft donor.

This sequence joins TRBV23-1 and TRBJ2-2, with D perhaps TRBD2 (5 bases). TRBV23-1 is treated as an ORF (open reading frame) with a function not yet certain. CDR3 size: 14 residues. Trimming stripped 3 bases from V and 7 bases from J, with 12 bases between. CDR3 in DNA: TGCGCCAGCAGTCACGGACTCAGCATCGGGGAGCTGTTTTTT. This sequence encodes CASSHGLSIGELFF.

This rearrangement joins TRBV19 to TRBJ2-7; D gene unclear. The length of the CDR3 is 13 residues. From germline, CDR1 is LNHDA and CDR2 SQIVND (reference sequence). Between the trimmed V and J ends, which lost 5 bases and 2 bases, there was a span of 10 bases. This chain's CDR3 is CASSFGPPYEQYF. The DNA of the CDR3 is TGTGCCAGTAGTTTCGGACCCCCCTACGAGCAGTACTTC.

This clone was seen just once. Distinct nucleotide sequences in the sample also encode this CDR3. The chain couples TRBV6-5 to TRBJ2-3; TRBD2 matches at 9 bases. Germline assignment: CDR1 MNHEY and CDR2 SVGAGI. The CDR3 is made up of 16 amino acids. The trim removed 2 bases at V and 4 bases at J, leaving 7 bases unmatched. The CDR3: CASSYRLAAKSDTQYF. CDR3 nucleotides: TGTGCCAGCAGTTACCGACTAGCGGCCAAATCAGATACGCAGTATTTT.

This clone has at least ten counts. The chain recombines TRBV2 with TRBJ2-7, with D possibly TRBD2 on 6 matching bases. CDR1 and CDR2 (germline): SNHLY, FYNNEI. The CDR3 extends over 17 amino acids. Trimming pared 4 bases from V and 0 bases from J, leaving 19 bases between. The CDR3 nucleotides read TGTGCCAGCAGTGCTAGGGGCGGGACTGGAAGCTCCTACGAGCAGTACTTC. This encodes CASSARGGTGSSYEQYF.

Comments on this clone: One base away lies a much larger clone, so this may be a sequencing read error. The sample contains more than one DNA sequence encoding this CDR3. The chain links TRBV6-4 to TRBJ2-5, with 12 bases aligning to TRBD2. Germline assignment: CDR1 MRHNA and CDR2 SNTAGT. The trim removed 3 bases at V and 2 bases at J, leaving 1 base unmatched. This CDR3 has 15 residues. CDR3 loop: CASSELAGGQETQYF. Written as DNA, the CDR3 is TGTGCCAGCAGTGAACTAGCGGGGGGTCAAGAGACCCAGTACTTC.

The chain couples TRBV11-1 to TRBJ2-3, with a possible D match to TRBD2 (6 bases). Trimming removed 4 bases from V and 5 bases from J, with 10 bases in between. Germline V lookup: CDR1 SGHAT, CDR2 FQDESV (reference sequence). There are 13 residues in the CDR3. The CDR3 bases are TGTGCCAGCAGCTCCCAGGGAGGAGATACGCAGTATTTT. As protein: CASSSQGGDTQYF.

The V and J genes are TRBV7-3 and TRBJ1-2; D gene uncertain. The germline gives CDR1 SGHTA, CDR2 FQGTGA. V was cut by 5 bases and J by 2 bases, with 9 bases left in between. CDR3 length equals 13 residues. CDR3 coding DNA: TGTGCCAGCAGCGTTAACGGAAACTATGGCTACACCTTC. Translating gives CASSVNGNYGYTF.

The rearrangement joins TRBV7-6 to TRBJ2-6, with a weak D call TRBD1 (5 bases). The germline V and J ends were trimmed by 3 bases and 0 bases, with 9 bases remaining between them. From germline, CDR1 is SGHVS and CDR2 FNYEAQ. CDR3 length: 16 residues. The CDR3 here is CASSLGTGSGANVLTF. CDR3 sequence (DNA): TGTGCCAGCAGCTTGGGAACAGGCTCTGGGGCCAACGTCCTGACTTTC.

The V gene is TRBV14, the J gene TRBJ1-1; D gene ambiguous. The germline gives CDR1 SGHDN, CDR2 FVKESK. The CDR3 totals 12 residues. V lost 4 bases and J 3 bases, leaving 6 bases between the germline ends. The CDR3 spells CASSPDYTEAFF. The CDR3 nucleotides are TGTGCCAGCAGCCCAGACTACACTGAAGCTTTCTTT.

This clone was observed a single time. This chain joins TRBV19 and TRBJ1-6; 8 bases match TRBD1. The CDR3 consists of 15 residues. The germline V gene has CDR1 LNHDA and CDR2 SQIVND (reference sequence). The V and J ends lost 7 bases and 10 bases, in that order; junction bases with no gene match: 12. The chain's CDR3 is CASIPPPHRGSPLHF. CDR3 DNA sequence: TGTGCCAGTATCCCCCCCCCACACAGGGGGTCACCCCTCCACTTT.

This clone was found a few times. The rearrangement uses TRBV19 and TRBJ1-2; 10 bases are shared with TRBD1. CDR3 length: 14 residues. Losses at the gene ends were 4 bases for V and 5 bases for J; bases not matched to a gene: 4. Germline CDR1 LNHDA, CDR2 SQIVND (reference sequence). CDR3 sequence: CASSTTGGGYGYTF. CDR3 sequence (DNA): TGTGCCAGTAGTACGACAGGGGGCGGGTATGGCTACACCTTC.

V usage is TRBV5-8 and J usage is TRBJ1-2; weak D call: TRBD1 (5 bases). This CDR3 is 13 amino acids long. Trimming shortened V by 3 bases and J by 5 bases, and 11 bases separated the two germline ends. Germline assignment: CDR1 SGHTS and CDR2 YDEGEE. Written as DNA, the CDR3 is TGTGCCAGCAGCTCCAACGGGGCATATGGCTACACCTTC. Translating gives CASSSNGAYGYTF.

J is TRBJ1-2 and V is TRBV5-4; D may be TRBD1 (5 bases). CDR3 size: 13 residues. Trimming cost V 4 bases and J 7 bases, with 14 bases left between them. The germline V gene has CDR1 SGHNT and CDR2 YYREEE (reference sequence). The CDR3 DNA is TGTGCCAGCAGCCTCGTGGGGCTAAGTGGCTACACCTTC. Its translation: CASSLVGLSGYTF. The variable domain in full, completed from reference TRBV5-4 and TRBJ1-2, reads ETGVTQSPTHLIKTRGQQVTLRCSSQSGHNTVSWYQQALGQGPQFIFQYYREEENGRGNFPPRFSGLQFPNYSSELNVNALELDDSALYLCASSLVGLSGYTFGSGTRLTVV.

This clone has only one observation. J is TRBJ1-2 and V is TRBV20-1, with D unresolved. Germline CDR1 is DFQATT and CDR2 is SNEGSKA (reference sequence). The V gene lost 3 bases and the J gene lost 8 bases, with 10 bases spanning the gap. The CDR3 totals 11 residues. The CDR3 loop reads CSARGFRGYTF. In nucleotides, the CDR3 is TGCAGTGCTAGGGGCTTTAGGGGCTACACCTTC.

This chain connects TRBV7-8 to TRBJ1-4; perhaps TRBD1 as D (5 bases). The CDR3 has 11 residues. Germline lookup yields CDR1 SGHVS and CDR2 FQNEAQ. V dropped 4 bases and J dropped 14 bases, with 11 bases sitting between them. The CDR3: CASSSGSSLFF. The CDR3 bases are TGTGCCAGCAGCTCAGGGTCTAGTCTGTTTTTT.

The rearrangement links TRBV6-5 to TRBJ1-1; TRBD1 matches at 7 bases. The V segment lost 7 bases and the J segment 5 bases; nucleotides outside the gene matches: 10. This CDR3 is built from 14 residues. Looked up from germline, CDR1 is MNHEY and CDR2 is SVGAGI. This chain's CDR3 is CASTFLTGSTEAFF. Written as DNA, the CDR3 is TGTGCCAGCACCTTCCTGACAGGGAGTACTGAAGCTTTCTTT.

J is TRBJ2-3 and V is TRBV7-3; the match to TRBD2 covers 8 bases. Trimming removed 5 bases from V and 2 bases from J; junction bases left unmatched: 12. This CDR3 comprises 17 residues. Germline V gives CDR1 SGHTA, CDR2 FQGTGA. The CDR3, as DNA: TGTGCCAGCAGCCGACCCCCGGGGGGGCGGGCCACAGATACGCAGTATTTT. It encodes CASSRPPGGRATDTQYF.

CDR3 sequence (DNA): TGTGCCAGCAGTTACTCTGGCCCTTGGGGCACTGAAGCTTTCTTT. Encoded protein: CASSYSGPWGTEAFF. This chain uses TRBV6-6 with TRBJ1-1, with D hard to call. Germline V gene data show CDR1 as MNHNY and CDR2 as SVGAGI (reference sequence). Trimming removed 0 bases at V and 4 bases at J, with 12 bases between. The CDR3 spans 15 residues.

The DNA of the CDR3 is TGTGCCAGCAGATTGGGGGACTCTGGGGCCAACGTCCTGACTTTC. Amino acid sequence: CASRLGDSGANVLTF. The V gene is TRBV2, the J gene TRBJ2-6; the D gene could be TRBD1 or TRBD2 (5 bases each). This CDR3 is built from 15 residues. Germline CDR1 reads SNHLY; CDR2 reads FYNNEI. Trimming took 6 bases from V and 0 from J, leaving 9 bases between them.

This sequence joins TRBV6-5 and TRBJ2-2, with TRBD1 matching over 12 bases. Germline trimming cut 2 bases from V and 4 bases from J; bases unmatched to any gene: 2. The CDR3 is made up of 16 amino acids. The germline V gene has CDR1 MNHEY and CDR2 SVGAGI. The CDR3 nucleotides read TGTGCCAGCAGTTACAGGGACAGGGGGCCCACCGGGGAGCTGTTTTTT. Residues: CASSYRDRGPTGELFF.

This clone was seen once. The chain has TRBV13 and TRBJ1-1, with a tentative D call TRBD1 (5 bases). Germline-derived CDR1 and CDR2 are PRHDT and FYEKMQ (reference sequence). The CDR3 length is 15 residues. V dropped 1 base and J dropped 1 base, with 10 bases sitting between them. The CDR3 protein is CASSLEAGRNTEAFF. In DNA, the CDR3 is TGTGCCAGCAGCTTAGAGGCAGGGAGGAACACTGAAGCTTTCTTT.

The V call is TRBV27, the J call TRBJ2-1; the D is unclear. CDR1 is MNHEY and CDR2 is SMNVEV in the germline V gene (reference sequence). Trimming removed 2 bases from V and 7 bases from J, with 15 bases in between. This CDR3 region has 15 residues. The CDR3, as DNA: TGTGCCAGCAGTTTAATCTGTTGGGTAGAGAATGAGCAGTTCTTC. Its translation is CASSLICWVENEQFF.

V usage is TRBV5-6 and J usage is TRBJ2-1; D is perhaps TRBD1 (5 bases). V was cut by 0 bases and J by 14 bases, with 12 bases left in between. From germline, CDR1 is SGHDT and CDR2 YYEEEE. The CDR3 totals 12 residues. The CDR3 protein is CASSLGGAGEFF. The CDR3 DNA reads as TGTGCCAGCAGCTTGGGGGGCGCCGGCGAGTTCTTC.

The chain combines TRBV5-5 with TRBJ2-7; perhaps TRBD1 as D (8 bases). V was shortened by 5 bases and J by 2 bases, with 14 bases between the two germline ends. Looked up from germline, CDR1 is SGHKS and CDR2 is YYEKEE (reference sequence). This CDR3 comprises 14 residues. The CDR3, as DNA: TGTGCCAGCAGAAGACAGGGGACTACCTACGAGCAGTACTTC. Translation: CASRRQGTTYEQYF.

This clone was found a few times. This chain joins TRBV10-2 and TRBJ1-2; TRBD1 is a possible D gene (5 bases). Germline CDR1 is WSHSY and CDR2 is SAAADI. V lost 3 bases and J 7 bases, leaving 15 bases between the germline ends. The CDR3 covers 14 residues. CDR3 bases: TGCGCCAGCAGTGACGACAGTACCTATCTTGGCTACACCTTC. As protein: CASSDDSTYLGYTF.

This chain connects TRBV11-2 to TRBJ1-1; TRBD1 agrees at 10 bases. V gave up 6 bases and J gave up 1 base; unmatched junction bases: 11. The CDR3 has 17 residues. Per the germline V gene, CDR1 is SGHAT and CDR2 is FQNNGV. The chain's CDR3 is CASRTPRQGAGNTEAFF. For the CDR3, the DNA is TGTGCCAGCAGGACCCCCAGACAGGGGGCGGGGAACACTGAAGCTTTCTTT.

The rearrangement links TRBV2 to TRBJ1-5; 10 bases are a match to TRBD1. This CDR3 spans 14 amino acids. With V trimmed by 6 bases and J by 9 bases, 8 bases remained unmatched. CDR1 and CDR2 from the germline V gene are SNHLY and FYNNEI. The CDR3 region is CASRVSGQGPPQHF. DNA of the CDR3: TGTGCCAGCAGGGTCTCGGGACAGGGGCCGCCCCAGCATTTT.

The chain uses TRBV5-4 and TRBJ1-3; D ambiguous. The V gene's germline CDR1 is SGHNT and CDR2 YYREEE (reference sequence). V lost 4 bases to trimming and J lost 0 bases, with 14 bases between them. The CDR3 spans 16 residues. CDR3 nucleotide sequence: TGTGCCAGCAGCCTGGGAAATCGGGGCTCTGGAAACACCATATATTTT. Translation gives CASSLGNRGSGNTIYF. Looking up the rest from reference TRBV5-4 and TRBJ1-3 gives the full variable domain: ETGVTQSPTHLIKTRGQQVTLRCSSQSGHNTVSWYQQALGQGPQFIFQYYREEENGRGNFPPRFSGLQFPNYSSELNVNALELDDSALYLCASSLGNRGSGNTIYFGEGSWLTVV.

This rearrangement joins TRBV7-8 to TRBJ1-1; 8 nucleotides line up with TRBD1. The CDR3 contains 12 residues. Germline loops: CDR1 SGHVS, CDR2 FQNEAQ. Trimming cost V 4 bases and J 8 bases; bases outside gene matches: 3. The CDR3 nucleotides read TGTGCCAGCAGCTCCCGGGACAGGGAAGCTTTCTTT. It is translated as CASSSRDREAFF. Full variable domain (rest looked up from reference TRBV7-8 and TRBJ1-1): GAGVSQSPRYKVAKRGQDVALRCDPISGHVSLFWYQQALGQGPEFLTYFQNEAQLDKSGLPSDRFFAERPEGSVSTLKIQRTQQEDSAVYLCASSSRDREAFFGQGTRLTVV.

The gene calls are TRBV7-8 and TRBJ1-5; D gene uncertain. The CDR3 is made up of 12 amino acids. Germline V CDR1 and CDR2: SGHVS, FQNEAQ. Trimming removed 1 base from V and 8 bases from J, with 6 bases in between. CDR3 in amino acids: CASSLGVEPQHF. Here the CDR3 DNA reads TGTGCCAGCAGCTTAGGTGTGGAGCCCCAGCATTTT.

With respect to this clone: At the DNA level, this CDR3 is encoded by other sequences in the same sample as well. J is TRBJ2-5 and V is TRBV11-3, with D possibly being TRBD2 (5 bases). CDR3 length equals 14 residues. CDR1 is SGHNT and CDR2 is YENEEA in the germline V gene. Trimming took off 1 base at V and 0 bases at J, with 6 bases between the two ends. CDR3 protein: CASSLGGDQETQYF. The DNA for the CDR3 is TGTGCCAGCAGCTTAGGGGGAGACCAAGAGACCCAGTACTTC.